This T cell receptor beta chain is drawn from a study of beta chain features in type 1 diabetes. In the study overall: Similarity in age, gender and cell yields was seen between patients and healthy donors. Over all samples combined, about 100,000,000 sorted cells were examined.

Averaging approximately 0.11 L, one heparinised blood draw was given by each donor. Each sorted population was over 95% pure. The CDR3 covers 11 residues. Germline assignment: CDR1 LNHDA and CDR2 SQIVND (reference sequence). The V and J ends lost 5 bases and 3 bases respectively, with 2 bases between them. This clone was seen only a few times. The authors reverse transcribed all of the isolated RNA, so sequencing captured expressed TCRB transcripts. Method: immunoSEQ multiplex PCR; TCRdb's copy keeps in-frame clones and lacks some. The sample has under 500,000 clones, 30% seen once; the top ten hold around 0.065%.

This clonotype was obtained from a man aged 18 to 29 in good health. The sequenced material came from naive CD4+ T cells from blood. V gene TRBV19 combines with J gene TRBJ2-1; D gene uncertain. CDR3 coding DNA: TGTGCCAGTAGTGACTACAATGAGCAGTTCTTC. Protein: CASSDYNEQFF.